These 20 T cell receptor beta chains were all obtained from the same sample, sequenced in a study of T cell repertoires in cytomegalovirus infection. TCRdb re-called the reads with MiXCR, one entry per CDR3 protein. Of approximately 750,000 distinct CDR3 sequences listed, 35% to 45% were seen once; the top ten hold around 2.8%. Sequenced material: PBMCs. These receptors all stem from a human donor in good health (CMV status not recorded). Some clones in this sample may be carry-over from other donors' samples.

This chain connects TRBV11-2 to TRBJ2-1; 8 bases map to TRBD2. CDR1 and CDR2 from the germline V gene are SGHAT and FQNNGV. CDR3 size: 13 residues. With 6 bases clipped from V and 13 bases from J, the junction kept 11 bases outside the gene matches. CDR3 region: CASSPSRGGDQFF. Written as DNA, the CDR3 is TGTGCCAGCAGTCCGTCCCGGGGGGGAGATCAGTTCTTC.

The chain links TRBV6-1 to TRBJ2-7, with 7 positions matching TRBD1. Germline CDR1 is MNHNS and CDR2 is SASEGT. The CDR3 runs 15 residues. V shed 4 bases and J 3 bases; nucleotides not matched to a gene: 9. Here the CDR3 reads CASSALMGQFYEQYF. Here the CDR3 DNA reads TGTGCCAGCAGTGCATTGATGGGACAGTTCTACGAGCAGTACTTC.

This clonotype has a handful of counts. V is TRBV28 and J is TRBJ2-5; either TRBD1 or TRBD2 may supply D (5 bases each). The CDR3 has 13 residues. Trimming took off 6 bases at V and 2 bases at J, with 10 bases between the two ends. Germline V gene lookup returns CDR1 MDHEN and CDR2 SYDVKM. CDR3 sequence: CASRQGRQETQYF. The CDR3 DNA sequence: TGTGCCAGCAGGCAGGGACGACAAGAGACCCAGTACTTC.

J is TRBJ2-1 and V is TRBV23-1; D ambiguous. TRBV23-1 belongs to the ORF category, with a function that is uncertain. V shed 8 bases and J shed 7 bases, with 15 bases lying between them. The CDR3 totals 13 residues. CDR3 sequence reads: CASGPGPGNEQFF. For the CDR3, the DNA is TGCGCCAGCGGTCCGGGCCCAGGAAATGAGCAGTTCTTC.

This clonotype was counted between two and nine times. The rearrangement uses TRBV11-2 and TRBJ1-4, with TRBD1 identical over 7 bases. J gave up 7 bases and V 4 bases, and 15 bases lay outside the gene matches. Germline V lookup: CDR1 SGHAT, CDR2 FQNNGV. The CDR3 extends over 17 amino acids. CDR3 nucleotides: TGTGCCAGCAGCTCCCAAGCCGGGACAGTCTTCTTTGAAAAACTGTTTTTT. As protein: CASSSQAGTVFFEKLFF.

This clonotype has at least ten counts. CDR3 bases: TGTGCCAGCAGCTTTGGACGGACCTCTGGAAACACCATATATTTT. It encodes CASSFGRTSGNTIYF. J is TRBJ1-3 and V is TRBV7-2; D not resolved. This CDR3 is built from 15 residues. Deletions cut 3 bases from V and 0 bases from J, with 9 bases between. Germline CDR1 and CDR2: SGHTA and FQGNSA.

The CDR3 DNA follows: TGTGCCAGCACAGATAGGACTAGCGGGAGGAACACCGGGGAGCTGTTTTTT. This gives the protein CASTDRTSGRNTGELFF. The J gene is TRBJ2-2, the V gene TRBV25-1; 13 bases agree with TRBD2. CDR3 size: 17 residues. Trimming removed 7 bases from V and 1 base from J; junction bases left unmatched: 6. Germline assignment: CDR1 MGHDK and CDR2 SYGVNS. The full variable domain, with the rest looked up from reference TRBV25-1 and TRBJ2-2, is EADIYQTPRYLVIGTGKKITLECSQTMGHDKMYWYQQDPGMELHLIHYSYGVNSTEKGDLSSESTVSRIRTEHFPLTLESARPSHTSQYLCASTDRTSGRNTGELFFGEGSRLTVL.

This clonotype was found a few times. This chain connects TRBV27 to TRBJ2-2, with TRBD1 matching over 9 bases. This CDR3 contains 16 residues. Germline CDR1 reads MNHEY; CDR2 reads SMNVEV (reference sequence). J gave up 2 bases and V 2 bases, and 3 bases lay outside the gene matches. Here the CDR3 reads CASSLNRGRNTGELFF. DNA for the CDR3: TGTGCCAGCAGTTTAAACAGGGGGCGAAACACCGGGGAGCTGTTTTTT.

The genes are TRBV28 and TRBJ2-3, with 7 positions matching TRBD1. Germline assignment: CDR1 MDHEN and CDR2 SYDVKM. The V gene end was trimmed by 4 bases and the J gene end by 2 bases; junction bases not matched to a gene: 12. The length of the CDR3 is 17 residues. In DNA, the CDR3 is TGTGCCAGCAGTTCCTCAAATCCGGGACAGTCCACAGATACGCAGTATTTT. It yields the protein CASSSSNPGQSTDTQYF. Full variable domain (remainder filled in from reference TRBV28 and TRBJ2-3): DVKVTQSSRYLVKRTGEKVFLECVQDMDHENMFWYRQDPGLGLRLIYFSYDVKMKEKGDIPEGYSVSREKKERFSLILESASTNQTSMYLCASSSSNPGQSTDTQYFGPGTRLTVL.

This clonotype was detected a few times. This chain joins TRBV30 and TRBJ1-2; D is unresolved. Germline values: CDR1 GTSNPN, CDR2 SVGIG (reference sequence). V lost 1 base to trimming and J lost 4 bases, with 10 bases between them. The CDR3 spans 13 residues. The CDR3 region is CAWSDEGVYGYTF. The CDR3, as DNA: TGTGCCTGGAGTGATGAGGGAGTCTATGGCTACACCTTC.

The chain employs TRBV11-1 and TRBJ1-1; no firm D call. Trimming removed 5 bases from V and 5 bases from J, with 12 bases in between. The CDR3 extends over 13 amino acids. Germline CDR1 reads SGHAT; CDR2 reads FQDESV (reference sequence). The CDR3 bases are TGTGCCAGCAGCGCCGAGGCGGGAACTGAAGCTTTCTTT. Its translation: CASSAEAGTEAFF.

Only a few counts were recorded for this clonotype. This rearrangement joins TRBV7-9 to TRBJ1-2; no reliable D call. The V gene's germline CDR1 is SEHNR and CDR2 FQNEAQ (reference sequence). V lost 1 base and J 4 bases, leaving 10 bases between the germline ends. The CDR3 consists of 14 residues. The CDR3 protein is CASSLESPLYGYTF. CDR3 coding DNA: TGTGCCAGCAGCTTAGAATCCCCACTCTATGGCTACACCTTC.

The J gene is TRBJ1-1, the V gene TRBV5-5; tentative D call: TRBD1 (5 bases). This CDR3 spans 16 amino acids. Germline V gene data show CDR1 as SGHKS and CDR2 as YYEKEE (reference sequence). V was cut by 0 bases and J by 0 bases, with 12 bases left in between. The CDR3 region has the DNA TGTGCCAGCAGCTTGGTTTTCATCAGGGTGAACACTGAAGCTTTCTTT. Its translation is CASSLVFIRVNTEAFF.

This clonotype has only a few counts. The rearrangement joins TRBV6-5 to TRBJ2-3; 9 bases are shared with TRBD2. The CDR3 covers 16 residues. Germline CDR1 is MNHEY and CDR2 is SVGAGI. The J segment lost 2 bases and the V segment lost 0 bases, leaving 3 bases of the junction unmatched. CDR3 amino acids: CASSYSIAGVTDTQYF. The CDR3 coding sequence is TGTGCCAGCAGTTACTCGATAGCGGGAGTCACAGATACGCAGTATTTT.

This chain connects TRBV5-5 to TRBJ2-1; TRBD2 might be the D (6 bases). There are 14 residues in the CDR3. CDR1 is SGHKS, CDR2 YYEKEE, per germline (reference sequence). Trimming took off 1 base at V and 5 bases at J, with 10 bases between the two ends. DNA of the CDR3: TGTGCCAGCAGCTTGCGCGGGACCGACAATGAGCAGTTCTTC. Amino acid sequence: CASSLRGTDNEQFF.

The chain recombines TRBV6-2 or TRBV6-3 with TRBJ1-1; D is unresolved. The CDR3 extends over 12 amino acids. Germline CDR1 is MNHEY and CDR2 is SVGEGT. The ends were cut back, 4 bases at V and 5 bases at J, with 8 bases in the middle. The CDR3 nucleotides are TGTGCCAGCAGTTCGGCCCGGACTGAAGCTTTCTTT. The encoded protein is CASSSARTEAFF.

The chain couples TRBV19 to TRBJ1-6; possibly TRBD1 for D (5 bases). The CDR3 totals 12 residues. CDR1 and CDR2 (germline): LNHDA, SQIVND (reference sequence). V lost 7 bases and J 10 bases, leaving 11 bases between the germline ends. The CDR3 is CASKAGSSPLHF. The CDR3 nucleotides read TGTGCCAGTAAAGCAGGGAGCTCACCCCTCCACTTT.

For the CDR3, the DNA is TGTGCCAGCAGTAAATTACAGGGGGGTAATCAGCCCCAGCATTTT. It yields the protein CASSKLQGGNQPQHF. This chain uses TRBV28 with TRBJ1-5; 8 bases fit TRBD1. The CDR3 has 15 amino acids. Germline trimming cut 5 bases from V and 4 bases from J; bases unmatched to any gene: 7. CDR1 is MDHEN and CDR2 is SYDVKM in the germline V gene.

The V gene is TRBV4-1, the J gene TRBJ1-2; D ambiguous. The CDR3 runs to 14 residues. Per germline, CDR1 MGHRA and CDR2 YSYEKL. V lost 0 bases and J lost 3, with 8 bases in between. CDR3 in DNA: TGCGCCAGCAGCCAAGAGGCGGATTACTATGGCTACACCTTC. It specifies CASSQEADYYGYTF.

This clonotype has a handful of counts. The V call is TRBV6-1, the J call TRBJ1-2; possibly TRBD1 for D (6 bases). The V gene lost 11 bases and the J gene lost 2 bases, with 15 bases spanning the gap. This CDR3 region has 13 residues. Germline CDR1 and CDR2: MNHNS and SASEGT. The CDR3 nucleotides read TGTGCCGGTGCCAGGGGAGCCAACTATGGCTACACCTTC. It codes for CAGARGANYGYTF.